This T cell receptor (beta chain) was sequenced for a study of post-analysis software for immune sequencing data. Study-level points and caveats: Strong co-clustering by F measure linked samples that shared a preparation batch. In patients, TRBV5-6, TRBV5-1 and TRBV20-1 belonged to five TRBV segments found more frequently than in controls.

Incorporated into the TCR beta cDNA libraries were unique molecular identifiers, which served to reduce PCR and sequencing biases. In TCRdb, the PCR reads were re-called with MiXCR into one record per CDR3 protein. This table holds 350,000 to 500,000 distinct CDR3 sequences, 35% to 45% found once. This clonotype has only a few counts. Antigen: not known. The length of the CDR3 is 16 residues. CDR1 and CDR2 from the germline V gene are SGHVS and FQNEAQ. V dropped 3 bases and J dropped 2 bases, with 17 bases sitting between them. The TCR sequence derives from a girl aged 2-10 years with multiple sclerosis. The chain joins TRBV7-8 to TRBJ2-7; perhaps TRBD1 as D (5 bases). Sequenced: blood. The CDR3 DNA is TGTGCCAGCAGCTTTGGGGCCCCTTCACCGGCCTACGAGCAGTACTTC. It is translated as CASSFGAPSPAYEQYF.